This TCR beta chain was captured by sequencing in a study of spatial heterogeneity in lung cancer. Whole-study context: Compared with alpha-chain sequences, beta-chain sequences were consistently detected in greater numbers.

Each TCR cDNA molecule carried a unique molecular identifier. TCRdb reanalysed the 5' RACE reads using MiXCR and keeps one entry per CDR3 protein. The table lists about 40,000 distinct CDR3 sequences, approximately 5.2% of them singletons, with around 25% in the top ten. Time point described: sample taken at primary tumor resection. Untreated early-stage non-small cell lung cancer patients, 70 to 85 in total, were the donors. Tumor, nontumor lung or frozen PBMC supplied whole RNA that was sequenced unsorted. V lost 3 bases to trimming and J lost 7 bases, with 12 bases between them. CDR1 is SGHAT and CDR2 is FQDESV in the germline V gene (reference sequence). The CDR3 extends over 14 amino acids. This clonotype has a count of ten or more.

J is TRBJ1-4 and V is TRBV11-1, with a tentative D call TRBD1 (5 bases). Sample: PBMCs, taken at surgery. The clonotype originates from a female donor with early-stage non-small cell lung cancer. The CDR3 DNA reads as TGTGCCAGCAGCTTGGGCAGGGAAGGTGAAAAACTGTTTTTT. It is translated as CASSLGREGEKLFF. Based on the CDR3 plus reference TRBV11-1 and TRBJ1-4, the full variable domain is EAEVAQSPRYKITEKSQAVAFWCDPISGHATLYWYRQILGQGPELLVQFQDESVVDDSQLPKDRFSAERLKGVDSTLKIQPAELGDSAMYLCASSLGREGEKLFFGSGTQLSVL.